The clone carrying this TCR beta chain was observed at least ten times. This entry comes from a study of neurological immune-mediated disorders. The unsorted libraries were prepared from 2 million PBMCs (stored at -80 C). The cDNA came from 5'RACE with 10-nucleotide random UMIs. A single record per CDR3 protein comes from TCRdb applying MiXCR to the 5' RACE reads. The sample has fewer than 25,000 distinct CDR3 sequences; about 13% are singletons. The sample taken for sequencing was PBMCs. The clonotype comes from a woman aged 60-75 years with HTLV-1-associated myelopathy (HAM/TSP).

The CDR3 spells CASRLIGTQNEKLFF. CDR3 sequence (DNA): TGTGCCAGCAGACTGATTGGGACACAGAATGAAAAACTGTTTTTT. The chain couples TRBV7-2 to TRBJ1-4; TRBD1 might be the D (6 bases). CDR3 size: 15 residues. CDR1 and CDR2 (germline): SGHTA, FQGNSA. The V and J ends lost 6 bases and 5 bases respectively, with 16 bases between them.